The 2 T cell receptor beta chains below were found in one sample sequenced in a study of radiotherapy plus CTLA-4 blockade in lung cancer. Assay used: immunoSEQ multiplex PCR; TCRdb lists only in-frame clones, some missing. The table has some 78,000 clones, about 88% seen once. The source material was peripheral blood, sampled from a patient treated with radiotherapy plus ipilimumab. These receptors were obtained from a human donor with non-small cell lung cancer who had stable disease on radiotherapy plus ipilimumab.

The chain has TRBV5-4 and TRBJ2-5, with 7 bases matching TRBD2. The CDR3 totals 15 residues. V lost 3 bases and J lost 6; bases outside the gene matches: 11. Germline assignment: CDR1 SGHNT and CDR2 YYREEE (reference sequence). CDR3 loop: CASSSSEAGEKTQYF. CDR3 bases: TGTGCCAGCAGCTCCTCAGAGGCGGGAGAAAAGACCCAGTACTTC.

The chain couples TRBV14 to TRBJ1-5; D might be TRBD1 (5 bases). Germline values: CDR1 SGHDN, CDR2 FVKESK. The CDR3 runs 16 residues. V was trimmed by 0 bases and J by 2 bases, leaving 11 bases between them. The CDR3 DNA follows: TGTGCCAGCAGCCAAGATAACAGGCTTCGCAATCAGCCCCAGCATTTT. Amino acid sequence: CASSQDNRLRNQPQHF.